The TCR beta chain under discussion was sequenced for a study of cytomegalovirus exposure and HLA in healthy donors. With 60 Vbeta and 13 Jbeta primers, the PCR was carried out. Profiling relied on immunoSEQ multiplex PCR, and the TCRdb table lists in-frame clones only, not all of them. Of about 200,000 clones in the sample, 82% are singletons; the top ten hold around 6.3%. CDR3 size: 14 residues. Trimming left V 5 bases short and J 2 bases short, with 9 bases between. Per the germline V gene, CDR1 is MNHEY and CDR2 is SVGAGI. The specimen was PBMCs. The chain couples TRBV6-5 to TRBJ2-2; no reliable D call. The TCR was taken from a woman between 45 and 60 years old in good health and CMV-seropositive. The CDR3 loop is CASSPPSNTGELFF. The DNA for the CDR3 is TGTGCCAGCAGTCCCCCCTCTAACACCGGGGAGCTGTTTTTT.